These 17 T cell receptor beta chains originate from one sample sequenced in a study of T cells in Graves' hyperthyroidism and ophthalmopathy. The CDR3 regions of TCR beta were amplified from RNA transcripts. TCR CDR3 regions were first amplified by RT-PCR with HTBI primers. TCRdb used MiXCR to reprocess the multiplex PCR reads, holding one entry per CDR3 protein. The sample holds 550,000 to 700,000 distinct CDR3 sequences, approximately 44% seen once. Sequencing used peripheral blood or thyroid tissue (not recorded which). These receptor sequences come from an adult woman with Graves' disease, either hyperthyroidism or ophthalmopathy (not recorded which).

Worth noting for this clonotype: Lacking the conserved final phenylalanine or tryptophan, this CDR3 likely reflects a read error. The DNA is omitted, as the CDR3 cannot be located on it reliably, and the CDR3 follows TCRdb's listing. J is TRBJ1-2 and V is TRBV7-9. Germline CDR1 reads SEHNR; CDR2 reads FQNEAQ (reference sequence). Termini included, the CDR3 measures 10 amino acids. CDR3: CASSLGGYAY.

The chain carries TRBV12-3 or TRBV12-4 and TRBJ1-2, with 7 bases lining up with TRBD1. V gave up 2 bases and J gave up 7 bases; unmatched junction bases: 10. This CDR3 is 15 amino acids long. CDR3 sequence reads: CASSLSPTGRGGYTF. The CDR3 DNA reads TGTGCCAGCAGTTTATCCCCGACAGGGAGGGGTGGCTACACCTTC.

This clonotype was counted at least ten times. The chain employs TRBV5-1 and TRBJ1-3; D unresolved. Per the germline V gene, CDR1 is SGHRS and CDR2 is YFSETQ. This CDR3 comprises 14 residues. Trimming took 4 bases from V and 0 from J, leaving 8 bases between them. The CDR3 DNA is TGCGCCAGCAGCCCACTCAGCTCTGGAAACACCATATATTTT. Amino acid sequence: CASSPLSSGNTIYF.

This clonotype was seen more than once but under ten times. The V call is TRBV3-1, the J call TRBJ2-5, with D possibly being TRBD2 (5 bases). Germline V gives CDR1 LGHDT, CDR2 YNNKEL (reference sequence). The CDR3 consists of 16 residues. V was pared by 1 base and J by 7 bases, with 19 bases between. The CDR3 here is CASSQASPSFAGTQYF. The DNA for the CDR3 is TGTGCCAGCAGCCAAGCTTCCCCTTCATTTGCGGGGACCCAGTACTTC.

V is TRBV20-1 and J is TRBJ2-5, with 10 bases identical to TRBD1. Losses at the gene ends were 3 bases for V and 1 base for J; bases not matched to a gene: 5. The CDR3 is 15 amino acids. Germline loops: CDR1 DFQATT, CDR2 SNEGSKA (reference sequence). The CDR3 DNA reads TGCAGTGCTAGCCGGGACAGGGGAGGCCAAGAGACCCAGTACTTC. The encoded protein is CSASRDRGGQETQYF.

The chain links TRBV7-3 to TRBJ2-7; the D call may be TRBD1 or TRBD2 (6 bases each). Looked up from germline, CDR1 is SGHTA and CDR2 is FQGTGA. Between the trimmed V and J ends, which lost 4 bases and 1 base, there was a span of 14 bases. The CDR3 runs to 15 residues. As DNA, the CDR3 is TGTGCCAGCAGCTCCCGAGGGGGGCAGTCCTACGAGCAGTACTTC. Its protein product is CASSSRGGQSYEQYF.

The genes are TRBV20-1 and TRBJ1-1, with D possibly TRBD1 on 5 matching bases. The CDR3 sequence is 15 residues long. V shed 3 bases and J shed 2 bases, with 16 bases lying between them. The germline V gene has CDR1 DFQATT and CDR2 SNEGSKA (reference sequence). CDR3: CSASNPQGGNTEAFF. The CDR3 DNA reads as TGCAGTGCTAGTAATCCGCAGGGAGGAAACACTGAAGCTTTCTTT.

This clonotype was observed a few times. Here the CDR3 DNA reads TGCAGTGCTAGAGAGACAGGGTACTTC. Protein: CSARETGYF. The rearrangement joins TRBV20-1 to TRBJ2-5, with D maybe TRBD1 (6 bases). Trimming took 0 bases from V and 13 from J, leaving 6 bases between them. CDR1 and CDR2 (germline): DFQATT, SNEGSKA (reference sequence). This CDR3 has 9 amino acids.

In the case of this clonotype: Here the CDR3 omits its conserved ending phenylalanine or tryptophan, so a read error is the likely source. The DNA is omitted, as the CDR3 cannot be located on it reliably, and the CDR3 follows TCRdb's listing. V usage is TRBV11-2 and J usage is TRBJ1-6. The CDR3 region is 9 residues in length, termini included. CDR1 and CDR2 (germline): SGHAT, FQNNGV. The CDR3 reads CASRTSATS.

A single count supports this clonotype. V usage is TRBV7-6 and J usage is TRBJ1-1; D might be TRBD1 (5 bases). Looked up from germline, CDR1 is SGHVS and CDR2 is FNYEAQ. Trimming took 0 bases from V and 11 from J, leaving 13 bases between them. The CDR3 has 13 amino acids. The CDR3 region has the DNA TGTGCCAGCAGCTTAGCCGGGGGGGTCGGCGCTTTCTTT. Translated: CASSLAGGVGAFF.

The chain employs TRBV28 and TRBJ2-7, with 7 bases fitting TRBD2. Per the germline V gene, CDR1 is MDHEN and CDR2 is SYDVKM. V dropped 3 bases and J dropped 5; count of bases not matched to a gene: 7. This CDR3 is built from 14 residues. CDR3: CASSFRGDSNEQYF. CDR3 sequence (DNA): TGTGCCAGCAGTTTCCGGGGGGATTCGAACGAGCAGTACTTC.

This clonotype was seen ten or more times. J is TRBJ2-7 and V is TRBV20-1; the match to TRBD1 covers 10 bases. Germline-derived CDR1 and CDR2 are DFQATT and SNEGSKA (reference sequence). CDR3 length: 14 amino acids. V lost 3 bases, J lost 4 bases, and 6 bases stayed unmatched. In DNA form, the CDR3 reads TGCAGTGCTAGCACCCGGGACAGGGGTTACGAGCAGTACTTC. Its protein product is CSASTRDRGYEQYF.

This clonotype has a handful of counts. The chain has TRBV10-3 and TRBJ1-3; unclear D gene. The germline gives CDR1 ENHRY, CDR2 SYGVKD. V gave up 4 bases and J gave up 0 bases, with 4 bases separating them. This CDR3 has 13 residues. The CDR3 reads CAISAYSGNTIYF. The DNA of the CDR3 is TGTGCCATCAGTGCGTACTCTGGAAACACCATATATTTT.

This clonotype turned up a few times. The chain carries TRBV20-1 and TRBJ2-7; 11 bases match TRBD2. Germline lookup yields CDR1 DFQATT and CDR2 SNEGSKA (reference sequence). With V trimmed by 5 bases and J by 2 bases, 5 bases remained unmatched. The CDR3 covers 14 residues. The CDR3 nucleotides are TGCAGTGCTCGAGGGACTAGCGGTACCTACGAGCAGTACTTC. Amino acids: CSARGTSGTYEQYF.

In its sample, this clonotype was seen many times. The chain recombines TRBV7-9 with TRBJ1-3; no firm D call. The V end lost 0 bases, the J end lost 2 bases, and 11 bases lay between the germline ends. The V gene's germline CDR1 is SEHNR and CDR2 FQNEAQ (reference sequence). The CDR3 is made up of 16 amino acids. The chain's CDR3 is CASSLAVGRTGNTIYF. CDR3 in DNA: TGTGCCAGCAGCTTAGCGGTAGGACGGACTGGAAACACCATATATTTT.

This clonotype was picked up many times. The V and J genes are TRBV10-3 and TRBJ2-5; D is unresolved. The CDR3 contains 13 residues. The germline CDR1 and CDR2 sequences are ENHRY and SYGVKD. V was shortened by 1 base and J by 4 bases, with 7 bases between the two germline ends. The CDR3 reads CAISELGAETQYF. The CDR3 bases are TGTGCCATCAGTGAGTTGGGCGCAGAGACCCAGTACTTC.

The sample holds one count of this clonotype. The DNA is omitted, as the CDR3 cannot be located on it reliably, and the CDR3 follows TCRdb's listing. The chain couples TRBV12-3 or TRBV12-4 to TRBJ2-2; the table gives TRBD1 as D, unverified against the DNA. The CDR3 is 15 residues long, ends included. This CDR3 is CASKLDSPTPGSCFF.